The present entry profiles one T cell receptor beta chain with its context. Its specificity is not known. This entry is derived from a study of monozygotic twins with cystic fibrosis. About the research overall: Library input was about 3.3 micrograms of fragmented DNA, with approximately 16 PCR cycles. Whole-study findings and limits: Clonality was generally low (median approximately 0.0094), higher in the most severe patients. Monozygotic CF twins shared more identical nucleotide clonotypes than unrelated patients.

CDR1 is SGHTA, CDR2 FQGNSA, per germline. CDR3 size: 15 residues. J gave up 6 bases and V 3 bases, and 6 bases lay outside the gene matches. The table came from immunoSEQ multiplex PCR; TCRdb's copy has only in-frame clones and leaves some out. The sample lists around 23,000 clones, 85% to 95% occurring once. The chain has TRBV7-2 and TRBJ2-1; TRBD2 matches 9 bases. The sample comprised blood. This receptor was identified in a girl aged 2 to 10 with cystic fibrosis. The DNA for the CDR3 is TGTGCCAGCAGCTTTAATGGACTAGCGCTCAATGAGCAGTTCTTC. Protein: CASSFNGLALNEQFF. Drawing the rest from reference TRBV7-2 and TRBJ2-1, the complete variable domain is GAGVSQSPSNKVTEKGKDVELRCDPISGHTALYWYRQSLGQGLEFLIYFQGNSAPDKSGLPSDRFSAERTGGSVSTLTIQRTQQEDSAVYLCASSFNGLALNEQFFGPGTRLTVL.